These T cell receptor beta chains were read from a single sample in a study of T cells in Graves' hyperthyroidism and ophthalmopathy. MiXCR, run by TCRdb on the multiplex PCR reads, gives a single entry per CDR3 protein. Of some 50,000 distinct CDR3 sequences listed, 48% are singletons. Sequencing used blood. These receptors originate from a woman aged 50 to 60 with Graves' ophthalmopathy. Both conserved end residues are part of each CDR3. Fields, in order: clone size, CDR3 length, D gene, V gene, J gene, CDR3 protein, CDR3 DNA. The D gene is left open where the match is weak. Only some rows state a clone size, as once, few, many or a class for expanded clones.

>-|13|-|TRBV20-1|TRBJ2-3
CSAGRDASATQYF
TGCAGTGCGGGCCGGGACGCATCCGCGACGCAGTATTTT
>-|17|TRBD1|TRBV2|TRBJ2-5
CASSDGGQGGGRETQYF
TGTGCCAGCAGTGATGGGGGACAGGGGGGGGGGAGAGAGACCCAGTACTTC
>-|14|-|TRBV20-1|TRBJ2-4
CSASSGLAKNIQYF
TGCAGTGCTAGTTCAGGACTAGCCAAAAACATTCAGTACTTC
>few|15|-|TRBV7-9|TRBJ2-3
CASSLGGLASDTQYF
TGTGCCAGCAGCTTAGGGGGTCTAGCGTCAGATACGCAGTATTTT
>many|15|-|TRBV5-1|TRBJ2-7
CASSQIGQGSYEQYF
TGCGCCAGCAGCCAGATAGGCCAGGGCTCCTACGAGCAGTACTTC
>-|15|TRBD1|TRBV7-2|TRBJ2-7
CASSLADRGSYEQYF
TGTGCCAGCAGCTTAGCGGACAGGGGCTCCTACGAGCAGTACTTC
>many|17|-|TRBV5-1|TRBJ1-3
CASSRTQGGNSGNTIYF
TGCGCCAGCAGCCGGACCCAGGGTGGGAACTCTGGAAACACCATATATTTT
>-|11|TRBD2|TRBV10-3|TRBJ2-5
CAIGGGETQYF
TGTGCCATCGGGGGGGGGGAGACCCAGTACTTC
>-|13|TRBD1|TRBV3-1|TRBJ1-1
CASSQGVRGQSFF
TGTGCCAGCAGCCAAGGGGTCAGGGGGCAATCTTTCTTT
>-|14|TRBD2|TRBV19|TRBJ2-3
CASKGLAVTDTQYF
TGTGCCAGTAAGGGACTAGCGGTTACAGATACGCAGTATTTT
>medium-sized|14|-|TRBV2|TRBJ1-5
CASSAGLGNQPQHF
TGTGCCAGCAGTGCGGGTTTAGGGAATCAGCCCCAGCATTTT
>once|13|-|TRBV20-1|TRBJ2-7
CSASGYRRYERYF
TGCAGTGCCTCAGGGTATCGTCGCTACGAGCGGTACTTC
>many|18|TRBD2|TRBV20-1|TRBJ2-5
CSAPTGTSGGPLQETQYF
TGCAGTGCTCCTACCGGGACTAGCGGGGGGCCACTCCAAGAGACCCAGTACTTC
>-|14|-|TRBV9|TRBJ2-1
CASSDKDSYNEQFF
TGTGCCAGCAGCGACAAGGACAGTTACAATGAGCAGTTCTTC
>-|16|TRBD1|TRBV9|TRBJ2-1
CASSTGQGSSYNEQFF
TGTGCCAGCAGCACGGGACAGGGGAGCTCCTACAATGAGCAGTTCTTC
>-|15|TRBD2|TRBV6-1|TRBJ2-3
CAGISGPGSTDTQYF
TGTGCCGGCATTAGCGGGCCTGGGAGCACAGATACGCAGTATTTT
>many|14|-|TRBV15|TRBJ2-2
CATSRDEGTGELFF
TGTGCCACCAGCAGAGATGAAGGGACCGGGGAGCTGTTTTTT
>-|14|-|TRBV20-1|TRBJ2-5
CSARGLDRQETQYF
TGCAGTGCTAGAGGCCTTGACCGACAAGAGACCCAGTACTTC
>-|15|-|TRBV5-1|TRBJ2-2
CASSFRAGNTGELFF
TGCGCCAGCAGCTTTAGGGCTGGGAACACCGGGGAGCTGTTTTTT
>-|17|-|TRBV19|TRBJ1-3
CASSMFVRTAPGNTIYF
TGTGCCAGTAGTATGTTTGTCCGGACAGCCCCTGGAAACACCATATATTTT
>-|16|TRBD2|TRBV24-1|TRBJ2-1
CATSDQSGGAWNEQFF
TGTGCCACCAGTGACCAAAGCGGGGGGGCGTGGAATGAGCAGTTCTTC
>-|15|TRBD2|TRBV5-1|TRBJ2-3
CASSVVAGDGDTQYF
TGCGCCAGCAGCGTTGTAGCGGGGGACGGGGATACGCAGTATTTT
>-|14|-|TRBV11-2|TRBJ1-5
CASGLDLSNQPQHF
TGTGCCAGCGGCCTAGACCTAAGCAATCAGCCCCAGCATTTT
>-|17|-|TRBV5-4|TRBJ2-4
CASSLGITGETLNIQYF
TGTGCCAGCAGCTTGGGAATTACTGGAGAAACCCTAAACATTCAGTACTTC
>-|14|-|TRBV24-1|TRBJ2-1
CARVRRGAYNEQFF
TGTGCTAGAGTGCGGCGGGGTGCCTACAATGAGCAGTTCTTC
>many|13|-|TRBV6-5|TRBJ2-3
CASSYGPRDTQYF
TGTGCCAGCAGTTATGGGCCCAGAGATACGCAGTATTTT
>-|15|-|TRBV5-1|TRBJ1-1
CASSLAAGLNAEAFF
TGCGCCAGCAGCTTGGCCGCAGGGTTGAACGCGGAAGCTTTCTTT
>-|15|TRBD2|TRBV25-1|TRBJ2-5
CASRPIAGMIDAQYF
TGTGCCAGCAGGCCAATAGCGGGGATGATTGATGCCCAGTACTTC
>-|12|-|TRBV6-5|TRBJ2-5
CASSYNRGELYF
TGTGCCAGCAGTTACAATAGAGGGGAGCTGTACTTC
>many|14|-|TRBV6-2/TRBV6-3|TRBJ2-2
CASMELALTGELFF
TGTGCCAGCATGGAGTTGGCCCTCACCGGGGAGCTGTTTTTT
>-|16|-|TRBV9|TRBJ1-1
CASSVGRDIMNTEAFF
TGTGCCAGCAGCGTAGGGAGAGACATCATGAACACGGAAGCTTTCTTT
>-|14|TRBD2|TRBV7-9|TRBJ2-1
CASRGIAGGNEQFF
TGTGCCAGCAGGGGGATAGCGGGAGGCAATGAGCAGTTCTTC
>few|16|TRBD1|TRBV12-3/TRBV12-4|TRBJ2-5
CASSLGTGSIQETQYF
TGTGCCAGCAGTTTGGGGACAGGGAGTATCCAAGAGACCCAGTACTTC
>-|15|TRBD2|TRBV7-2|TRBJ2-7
CASSFSSGSGYEQYF
TGTGCCAGCAGCTTTTCTAGCGGGAGCGGGTACGAGCAGTACTTC
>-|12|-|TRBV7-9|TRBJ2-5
CASSQGQSDKYF
TGTGCCAGTAGCCAAGGACAGAGTGACAAGTACTTC
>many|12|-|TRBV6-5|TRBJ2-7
CASSGLMSEQYF
TGTGCCAGCAGTGGCCTCATGAGCGAGCAGTACTTC
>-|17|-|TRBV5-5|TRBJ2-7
CASSSRRTDKSSYEQYF
TGTGCCAGCAGCTCGCGGCGGACAGACAAAAGCTCCTACGAGCAGTACTTC
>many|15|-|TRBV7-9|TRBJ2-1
CASSPGQGGSSEQFF
TGTGCCAGCAGCCCGGGGCAGGGAGGCTCCAGTGAGCAGTTCTTC
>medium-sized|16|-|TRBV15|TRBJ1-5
CATSRRVRGDNQPQHF
TGTGCCACCAGCAGAAGGGTCAGAGGGGACAATCAGCCCCAGCATTTT
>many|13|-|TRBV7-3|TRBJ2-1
CASSSTRSNEQFF
TGTGCCAGCAGCTCGACTAGGTCCAATGAGCAGTTCTTC
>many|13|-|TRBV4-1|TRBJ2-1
CASSQDYLNEQFF
TGCGCCAGCAGCCAAGATTACCTCAATGAGCAGTTCTTC
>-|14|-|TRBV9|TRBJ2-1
CASSVGQKYNEQFF
TGTGCCAGCAGCGTTGGACAAAAATACAATGAGCAGTTCTTC
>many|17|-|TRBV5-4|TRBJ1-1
CASSSGTLSGLYTEAFF
TGTGCCAGCAGCTCCGGGACCCTAAGCGGGCTATACACTGAAGCTTTCTTT
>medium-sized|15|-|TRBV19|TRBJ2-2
CASRADRMNTGELFF
TGTGCCAGTAGGGCGGATCGGATGAACACCGGGGAGCTGTTTTTT
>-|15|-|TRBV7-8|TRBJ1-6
CASIKGSSNNSPLHF
TGTGCCTCCATTAAGGGAAGCTCCAATAATTCACCCCTCCACTTC
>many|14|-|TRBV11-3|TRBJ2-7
CASSPAGTNYEQYF
TGTGCCAGCAGCCCCGCAGGGACGAACTACGAGCAGTACTTC